This TCR beta chain is from a study of T cells in Graves' hyperthyroidism and ophthalmopathy. General study findings and limits: Before onset, by a median of about seven months, the model predicted ophthalmopathy. In simple terms, a model built on 13 V-J features told ophthalmopathy apart from stable hyperthyroidism. In blood, most of the thyroid clonotypes expanded above 0.001 were also present.

RNA transcripts gave rise to amplified TCR beta CDR3 regions. The HTBI primer set served for first-round RT-PCR of the TCR CDR3. TCRdb reprocessed the multiplex PCR reads with MiXCR, giving one entry per CDR3 protein. Of around 56,000 distinct CDR3 sequences in the sample, about 57% were seen once. This clonotype was seen repeatedly, ten times or more. Its antigen is as yet unknown. Pregnant or lactating patients were excluded, as were those with uncontrolled infection or other autoimmune disease. The V and J ends lost 3 bases and 6 bases, in that order; junction bases with no gene match: 21. Germline values: CDR1 WNHNN, CDR2 SYGVQD (reference sequence). The CDR3 consists of 20 residues.

The J gene is TRBJ2-2, the V gene TRBV10-1, with 8 bases aligning to TRBD2. The sequenced sample consisted of blood. The receptor was derived from a woman aged 60-75 years with Graves' ophthalmopathy. Here the CDR3 DNA reads TGCGCCAGCAGTGACCGGTTTGGCGGGGGGACCGGGATACTTTCCGGGGAGCTGTTTTTT. It specifies CASSDRFGGGTGILSGELFF.